This TCR beta chain was captured by sequencing in a study of early T cells in non-severe SARS-CoV-2 infection (dated by TCRdb to about 2021). Notes on the research overall: Because TCR sequencing relied on bulk RNA taken from unsorted whole blood, pairing of alpha and beta chains was not possible.

This clonotype was picked up many times. Its specific antigen is unknown. Base qualities are not recorded, but no much larger clone differs from it by a single base. Findings and caveats that apply to the study as a whole: Matching against VDJdb was skewed toward anti-spike CD8 responses, likely underestimated virus-specific expansions, and missed private and CD4 specificities.

V is reduced by 2 bases and J by 3 bases, leaving a spacing of 5 bases between them. The CDR3 numbers 12 residues from cysteine through phenylalanine. Of the read, only the CDR3 DNA is kept; its 36 bases are in frame from base 1. The germline V gene supplies CDR1 MNHEY and CDR2 SVGEGT. Receptor amplification or capture employed 5' RACE. The sequencer was a NextSeq 500. The TCR library protocol attached unique molecular identifiers to individual cDNA molecules to correct for sequencing error and PCR bias. TCR alpha and beta chains were both sequenced, and the abundances of alpha and beta sequences in each sample were closely correlated with each other. On the authors' methods: Decombinator V4 was used to perform V gene, J gene and CDR3 annotation of TCR sequences. TCRs were defined as expanded if a significant change between any two time points was detected under a Poisson model with p below 0.0001. TCR abundances were normalised to the total number of TCRs sequenced in each sample and reported as counts per million. TRAV1-2 paired with TRAJ12, TRAJ20 or TRAJ33 defined MAIT TCRs, while TRAV10 paired with TRAJ18 defined iNKT TCRs. VDJdb, accessed 1 November 2021, was searched for CMV, EBV and SARS-CoV-2 annotated TCRs, excluding TCRs annotated for multiple antigens. TCRdb took the public reads, trimmed them with fastp at Q25, ran MiXCR for clone calling and kept in-frame beta chains. For every CDR3 protein sequence, its rows merge into one entry that carries the most common genes and DNA. These V and J calls originate from TCRdb's pipeline instead of the authors' own analysis. The sample records 60,000 to 70,000 distinct CDR3 sequences, roughly 9.1% of which are singletons. The leading ten clones occupy approximately 3% of the sample.

The study was a case-control design nested within a healthcare worker cohort in London, UK, with weekly nasopharyngeal swab PCR tests and blood sampling. Healthcare workers were recruited between 23 and 31 March 2020, during the week of the UK lockdown, and were followed weekly for up to about 15 weeks. The rearranged chain carries TRBV6-2 or TRBV6-3 and TRBJ2-7, with the D gene not clear enough to name. The sequenced sample was whole blood. This sequence originates from an adult who was a healthcare worker with PCR-confirmed SARS-CoV-2 infection or an uninfected control (not recorded which). The CDR3 protein sequence reads: CASSYAFYEQYF. The nucleotide sequence is TGTGCCAGCAGTTACGCCTTCTACGAGCAGTACTTC.